The 25 T cell receptor beta chains presented below share a single source sample, sequenced in a study of T cells in Graves' hyperthyroidism and ophthalmopathy. Authors of the study amplified TCR beta CDR3 regions from RNA transcripts. HTBI primers drove first-round RT-PCR of the TCR CDR3. TCRdb re-derived calls from the multiplex PCR reads in MiXCR, one entry per CDR3 protein. The data contain under 400,000 distinct CDR3 sequences, 13% of them singletons. Sequenced: blood. All receptors come from a woman between 18 and 29 years old with Graves' hyperthyroidism.

The chain couples TRBV9 to TRBJ1-1; no firm D call. This CDR3 region has 16 residues. CDR1 and CDR2 from the germline V gene are SGDLS and YYNGEE. Trimming removed 0 bases from V and 4 bases from J, with 16 bases in between. CDR3 sequence (DNA): TGTGCCAGCAGCGTAGCCCCGGGCCCGCAAGGCACTGAAGCTTTCTTT. Its protein product is CASSVAPGPQGTEAFF. The whole variable domain, filled in from reference TRBV9 and TRBJ1-1, reads DSGVTQTPKHLITATGQRVTLRCSPRSGDLSVYWYQQSLDQGLQFLIQYYNGEERAKGNILERFSAQQFPDLHSELNLSSLELGDSALYFCASSVAPGPQGTEAFFGQGTRLTVV.

This clonotype has just a few counts. The V call is TRBV19, the J call TRBJ1-5, with 10 positions matching TRBD1. CDR1 and CDR2 from the germline V gene are LNHDA and SQIVND (reference sequence). The CDR3 is 15 residues long. Trimming at V came to 3 bases and at J to 3 bases, leaving 2 bases not matched to a gene. DNA for the CDR3: TGTGCCAGTAGTATGGGACAGGGGCACAATCAGCCCCAGCATTTT. Translating gives CASSMGQGHNQPQHF. Supplemented by reference TRBV19 and TRBJ1-5, the full variable domain reads DGGITQSPKYLFRKEGQNVTLSCEQNLNHDAMYWYRQDPGQGLRLIYYSQIVNDFQKGDIAEGYSVSREKKESFPLTVTSAQKNPTAFYLCASSMGQGHNQPQHFGDGTRLSIL.

This clonotype was seen many times. The chain carries TRBV15 and TRBJ2-1, with 8 nucleotides matching TRBD2. V lost 5 bases and J lost 4; bases outside the gene matches: 7. This CDR3 spans 15 amino acids. The germline V gene encodes CDR1 LNHNV and CDR2 YYDKDF (reference sequence). The CDR3 coding sequence is TGTGCCACCAGCGGTAGGACTAGCCGTTACAATGAGCAGTTCTTC. Translated: CATSGRTSRYNEQFF. Based on the CDR3 plus reference TRBV15 and TRBJ2-1, the full variable domain is DAMVIQNPRYQVTQFGKPVTLSCSQTLNHNVMYWYQQKSSQAPKLLFHYYDKDFNNEADTPDNFQSRRPNTSFCFLDIRSPGLGDTAMYLCATSGRTSRYNEQFFGPGTRLTVL.

This clonotype was observed a few times. The chain couples TRBV19 to TRBJ1-1, with D unclear. CDR1 LNHDA and CDR2 SQIVND come from the germline V gene (reference sequence). The CDR3 sequence is 19 residues long. Trimming shortened V by 0 bases and J by 4 bases, and 24 bases separated the two germline ends. The CDR3 DNA sequence: TGTGCCAGTAGTATAGACGGGCCGGCCTCGGAAGGATTGGTCACTGAAGCTTTCTTT. Translation gives CASSIDGPASEGLVTEAFF.

This clonotype was seen many times. The rearrangement uses TRBV27 and TRBJ1-1; 7 nucleotides match TRBD1. The CDR3 covers 14 residues. CDR1 is MNHEY, CDR2 SMNVEV, per germline (reference sequence). Trimming at V came to 6 bases and at J to 11 bases, leaving 15 bases not matched to a gene. CDR3 nucleotides: TGTGCCAGCAGCAGGGGGGCTTATAGTCAGTTTGCTTTCTTT. This sequence encodes CASSRGAYSQFAFF.

This clonotype was seen at least ten times. This chain connects TRBV30 to TRBJ1-4; D is unclear. V was trimmed by 0 bases and J by 7 bases, leaving 9 bases between them. CDR3 length: 13 residues. Germline assignment: CDR1 GTSNPN and CDR2 SVGIG (reference sequence). CDR3 DNA: TGTGCCTGGAGTGTACAGATAAGTGAAAAACTGTTTTTT. Its translation is CAWSVQISEKLFF.

This clonotype was detected ten times or more. This sequence joins TRBV7-2 and TRBJ1-4, with a tentative D call TRBD1 (5 bases). This CDR3 is built from 14 residues. V was trimmed by 6 bases and J by 4 bases, leaving 12 bases between them. The germline V gene encodes CDR1 SGHTA and CDR2 FQGNSA. The CDR3 loop is CASSWGPVNEKLFF. The CDR3 nucleotides are TGTGCCAGCAGTTGGGGACCGGTTAATGAAAAACTGTTTTTT.

This clonotype was detected many times. The V gene is TRBV30, the J gene TRBJ2-3; 12 nucleotides agree with TRBD2. Germline V gives CDR1 GTSNPN, CDR2 SVGIG (reference sequence). The CDR3 contains 19 residues. V gave up 1 base and J gave up 0 bases; unmatched junction bases: 11. The CDR3 coding sequence is TGTGCCTGGAGTGCCCTAAGGACTAGCGGGGCCTCTAGCACAGATACGCAGTATTTT. Its protein product is CAWSALRTSGASSTDTQYF.

This clonotype was seen ten or more times. This chain joins TRBV7-2 and TRBJ2-3; TRBD2 matches 8 bases. CDR3 size: 15 residues. Trimming took 7 bases from V and 8 from J; bases not matched to a gene: 14. Germline V gene data show CDR1 as SGHTA and CDR2 as FQGNSA. The CDR3 sequence: CASTLGLAGVVTQYF. The CDR3 DNA follows: TGTGCCAGCACCCTCGGGCTAGCGGGTGTCGTTACGCAGTATTTT.

This clonotype came up many times. The chain is built from TRBV11-3 and TRBJ2-3; 7 nucleotides agree with TRBD1. V dropped 4 bases and J dropped 2; count of bases not matched to a gene: 6. CDR3 length: 15 residues. CDR1 is SGHNT, CDR2 YENEEA, per germline. Here the CDR3 reads CASSSGQLFTDTQYF. Here the CDR3 DNA reads TGTGCCAGCAGCTCGGGACAGCTTTTCACAGATACGCAGTATTTT.

The chain carries TRBV29-1 and TRBJ1-2; maybe TRBD1 (5 bases). CDR3 length: 14 residues. V shed 3 bases and J shed 6 bases, with 17 bases lying between them. The germline V gene has CDR1 SQVTM and CDR2 ANQGSEA. CDR3 amino acids: CSVEKGTAGHGYTF. The CDR3 nucleotides are TGCAGCGTTGAGAAGGGGACGGCCGGTCATGGCTACACCTTC.

This clonotype was picked up many times. The chain carries TRBV28 and TRBJ2-7; possible D gene TRBD2, 5 bases. The length of the CDR3 is 13 residues. The V and J ends lost 3 bases and 0 bases respectively, with 6 bases between them. CDR1 MDHEN and CDR2 SYDVKM come from the germline V gene. The CDR3 sequence is CASSLTISYEQYF. Here the CDR3 DNA reads TGTGCCAGCAGTTTGACTATCTCCTACGAGCAGTACTTC.

CDR3 loop: CASTPTVNTGELFF. DNA of the CDR3: TGTGCCAGCACCCCTACAGTGAACACCGGGGAGCTGTTTTTT. The chain combines TRBV9 with TRBJ2-2, with D hard to call. Germline V CDR1 and CDR2: SGDLS, YYNGEE. Trimming shortened V by 6 bases and J by 1 base, and 10 bases separated the two germline ends. CDR3 size: 14 residues.

This clonotype has a count of ten or more. This rearrangement joins TRBV30 to TRBJ1-5; 7 bases align to TRBD1. Germline values: CDR1 GTSNPN, CDR2 SVGIG (reference sequence). This CDR3 is 15 amino acids long. The trim removed 2 bases at V and 4 bases at J, leaving 8 bases unmatched. The CDR3 protein is CAWSSTTGNNQPQHF. CDR3 DNA: TGTGCCTGGAGTTCCACGACAGGGAATAATCAGCCCCAGCATTTT.

This clonotype was picked up many times. V and J are TRBV28 and TRBJ1-2; the match to TRBD1 covers 8 bases. CDR1 is MDHEN and CDR2 is SYDVKM in the germline V gene. V shed 8 bases and J 3 bases; nucleotides not matched to a gene: 5. The CDR3 consists of 13 residues. The CDR3 spells CASDDRGHYGYTF. CDR3 nucleotide sequence: TGTGCCAGCGACGACAGGGGACACTATGGCTACACCTTC.

This clonotype was seen ten or more times. The rearrangement uses TRBV2 and TRBJ2-3; no clear D. V was trimmed by 5 bases and J by 3 bases, leaving 9 bases between them. Germline V gene data show CDR1 as SNHLY and CDR2 as FYNNEI. The CDR3 spans 13 residues. This CDR3 reads CASSSDGTDTQYF. DNA for the CDR3: TGTGCCAGCAGTTCGGACGGGACAGATACGCAGTATTTT.

This clonotype was observed at least ten times. This chain uses TRBV6-2 or TRBV6-3 with TRBJ2-1; maybe TRBD2 (5 bases). Per the germline V gene, CDR1 is MNHEY and CDR2 is SVGEGT. CDR3 length: 12 residues. Trimming removed 6 bases at V and 7 bases at J, with 10 bases between. DNA of the CDR3: TGTGCCAGCAGGAGCACGGGGAATGAGCAGTTCTTC. Its protein product is CASRSTGNEQFF.

The rearrangement links TRBV6-6 to TRBJ1-1; D might be TRBD1 (5 bases). V was trimmed by 1 base and J by 4 bases, leaving 16 bases between them. From germline, CDR1 is MNHNY and CDR2 SVGAGI (reference sequence). This CDR3 spans 16 amino acids. Here the CDR3 DNA reads TGTGCCAGCAGTTACTTACGGGGCAGGGATTCCACTGAAGCTTTCTTT. Its protein is CASSYLRGRDSTEAFF.

This clonotype was found a few times. The chain couples TRBV20-1 to TRBJ2-7; D gene unclear. Trimming stripped 3 bases from V and 3 bases from J, with 12 bases between. From germline, CDR1 is DFQATT and CDR2 SNEGSKA (reference sequence). This CDR3 spans 13 amino acids. CDR3 DNA: TGCAGTGCTAGCCCGCCCACTCTCTACGAGCAGTACTTC. Translating gives CSASPPTLYEQYF.

This clonotype was seen ten or more times. V gene TRBV6-1 combines with J gene TRBJ2-2; D is tentatively TRBD1 or TRBD2 (6 bases each). Trimming cost V 5 bases and J 6 bases, with 16 bases left between them. CDR1 MNHNS and CDR2 SASEGT come from the germline V gene. The CDR3 is 15 residues long. The CDR3 protein is CASSSQGTAAGELFF. The DNA of the CDR3 is TGTGCCAGCAGTTCCCAGGGGACTGCTGCCGGGGAGCTGTTTTTT.

The V gene is TRBV2, the J gene TRBJ2-3; 15 bases are a match to TRBD2. CDR1 SNHLY and CDR2 FYNNEI come from the germline V gene. The ends lost 6 bases at V and 7 bases at J; junction bases unmatched: 2. This CDR3 region has 14 residues. This chain's CDR3 is CASRGLAGGYTQYF. Written as DNA, the CDR3 is TGTGCCAGCAGGGGACTAGCGGGGGGATATACGCAGTATTTT.

This clonotype has at least ten counts. This chain uses TRBV20-1 with TRBJ1-5; 7 nucleotides line up with TRBD1. In germline, CDR1 is DFQATT, CDR2 SNEGSKA (reference sequence). The length of the CDR3 is 15 residues. With V trimmed by 2 bases and J by 0 bases, 4 bases remained unmatched. The CDR3 is CSARWDRYSNQPQHF. In DNA form, the CDR3 reads TGCAGTGCTAGATGGGACAGATATAGCAATCAGCCCCAGCATTTT.

The V gene is TRBV11-1, the J gene TRBJ2-7; 7 nucleotides align to TRBD2. The germline V gene encodes CDR1 SGHAT and CDR2 FQDESV (reference sequence). This CDR3 is 15 amino acids long. Germline trimming cut 7 bases from V and 2 bases from J; bases unmatched to any gene: 11. The CDR3 DNA follows: TGTGCCAGCACCCTCGGAGCGGGGATAACCTACGAGCAGTACTTC. This gives the protein CASTLGAGITYEQYF.

In regard to this clonotype: This sequence may be a read error, since a much larger clone differs from it by one base. V and J are TRBV2 and TRBJ1-5; 8 bases align to TRBD1. This CDR3 contains 13 residues. Germline V lookup: CDR1 SNHLY, CDR2 FYNNEI. CDR3 nucleotide sequence: TGTGCCGGCAGGACTATTGGACAGGGACCCCAGCATTTT. It encodes CAGRTIGQGPQHF.

This clonotype was recorded at least ten times. The genes are TRBV28 and TRBJ1-5; D is possibly TRBD1 (5 bases). Trimming pared 6 bases from V and 2 bases from J, leaving 26 bases between. The CDR3 is 19 residues long. The germline CDR1 and CDR2 sequences are MDHEN and SYDVKM. In DNA form, the CDR3 reads TGTGCCAGCAGCCCGTTGGTCCAGGGAAATTTTAACGGCAATCAGCCCCAGCATTTT. Protein: CASSPLVQGNFNGNQPQHF.